Each of the 2 T cell receptor beta chains below was sequenced from the same sample in a study of blood T cell repertoires in COVID-19. Here immunoSEQ multiplex PCR was the method, and the copy in TCRdb shows in-frame clones only, minus some. The sample includes about 170,000 clones, 84% of them seen just once. The sample was peripheral blood. Source of these receptors: an elderly woman with COVID-19, enrolled during active disease.

This clone showed up just a few times. The J gene is TRBJ1-5, the V gene TRBV18, with TRBD1 identical over 9 bases. The CDR3 length is 14 residues. Germline CDR1 reads KGHSH; CDR2 reads LQKENI. Trimming at V came to 3 bases and at J to 7 bases, leaving 4 bases not matched to a gene. CDR3 nucleotides: TGTGCCAGCTCACCCCGACAGGGGGGCCAGCCCCAGCATTTT. Amino acids: CASSPRQGGQPQHF.

The chain uses TRBV19 and TRBJ1-6, with a tentative D call TRBD1 (6 bases). This CDR3 region has 15 residues. V was trimmed by 4 bases and J by 2 bases, leaving 9 bases between them. Germline loops: CDR1 LNHDA, CDR2 SQIVND (reference sequence). CDR3 sequence reads: CASSTGGTYNSPLHF. The DNA for the CDR3 is TGTGCCAGTAGTACGGGGGGCACCTATAATTCACCCCTCCACTTT.